This passage covers 21 T cell receptor beta chains from one sample sequenced in a study of early T cells in non-severe SARS-CoV-2 infection. TCRdb called the 5' RACE reads again in MiXCR, with one record for every CDR3 protein. The table shows 80,000 or so distinct CDR3 sequences, with roughly an eighth occurring only once. The sequencing input was whole blood. The receptors were gathered from an adult who was a healthcare worker with PCR-confirmed SARS-CoV-2 infection or an uninfected control (not recorded which).

J is TRBJ1-6 and V is TRBV9; TRBD1 is a possible D gene (6 bases). The CDR3 consists of 14 residues. Germline lookup yields CDR1 SGDLS and CDR2 YYNGEE. Trimming pared 4 bases from V and 7 bases from J, leaving 12 bases between. The CDR3 loop is CASSPTGRNSPLHF. CDR3 coding DNA: TGTGCCAGCAGCCCTACAGGGAGAAATTCACCCCTCCACTTT.

The sample holds a few counts of this clonotype. The CDR3 nucleotides are TGTGCCAGCCAGTCGATACAGGGGGCCTCCTACGAGCAGTACTTC. This codes for CASQSIQGASYEQYF. This rearrangement joins TRBV5-4 to TRBJ2-7, with 9 bases identical to TRBD1. Germline trimming cut 7 bases from V and 0 bases from J; bases unmatched to any gene: 8. The CDR3 runs 15 residues. Germline V lookup: CDR1 SGHNT, CDR2 YYREEE (reference sequence). Supplemented by reference TRBV5-4 and TRBJ2-7, the full variable domain reads ETGVTQSPTHLIKTRGQQVTLRCSSQSGHNTVSWYQQALGQGPQFIFQYYREEENGRGNFPPRFSGLQFPNYSSELNVNALELDDSALYLCASQSIQGASYEQYFGPGTRLTVT.

This clonotype showed up just a few times. The rearrangement links TRBV11-2 to TRBJ1-2, with 8 bases lining up with TRBD1. Germline V gene data show CDR1 as SGHAT and CDR2 as FQNNGV. There are 15 residues in the CDR3. Unmatched junction bases numbered 4, after V lost 2 bases and J lost 2 bases. CDR3 in DNA: TGTGCCAGCAGCTTATCGGACAGGGTCAACTATGGCTACACCTTC. Encoded protein: CASSLSDRVNYGYTF.

This clonotype showed up just a few times. The rearrangement uses TRBV5-1 and TRBJ2-4; TRBD1 might be the D (5 bases). The germline V gene encodes CDR1 SGHRS and CDR2 YFSETQ. This CDR3 region has 14 residues. The V and J ends lost 4 bases and 5 bases respectively, with 13 bases between them. CDR3: CASSPWGSENIQYF. The DNA for the CDR3 is TGCGCCAGCAGCCCGTGGGGCAGTGAAAACATTCAGTACTTC.

This clonotype was observed at least ten times. This chain uses TRBV3-1 with TRBJ2-7; 9 bases line up with TRBD1. This CDR3 is 14 amino acids long. The junction had 8 bases not matched to a gene; V was cut back by 4 bases and J by 7 bases. Germline V lookup: CDR1 LGHDT, CDR2 YNNKEL (reference sequence). The CDR3 reads CASSPYRGREEQYF. CDR3 sequence (DNA): TGTGCCAGCAGCCCCTACAGGGGGCGAGAAGAGCAGTACTTC.

This clonotype has only a few counts. The CDR3 DNA is TGTGCCAGCAGTGAAGCCGCTCCCGGCTCCTATAATTCACCCCTCCACTTT. This codes for CASSEAAPGSYNSPLHF. The chain couples TRBV6-1 to TRBJ1-6, with D unresolved. The CDR3 length is 17 residues. Germline V gene lookup returns CDR1 MNHNS and CDR2 SASEGT. With 0 bases removed from V and 0 bases from J, the gap between germline ends came to 9 bases.

The chain uses TRBV28 and TRBJ2-1; 7 positions agree with TRBD2. The germline gives CDR1 MDHEN, CDR2 SYDVKM. CDR3 length equals 14 residues. V was pared by 2 bases and J by 15 bases, with 13 bases of the junction left unmatched. DNA for the CDR3: TGTGCCAGCAGTTTAACATCGGGAGGCCAGGGTCCGTTCTTC. It encodes CASSLTSGGQGPFF. Full variable domain (remainder filled in from reference TRBV28 and TRBJ2-1): DVKVTQSSRYLVKRTGEKVFLECVQDMDHENMFWYRQDPGLGLRLIYFSYDVKMKEKGDIPEGYSVSREKKERFSLILESASTNQTSMYLCASSLTSGGQGPFFGPGTRLTVL.

This clonotype was counted at least ten times. The rearrangement joins TRBV12-3 or TRBV12-4 to TRBJ1-5, with 8 bases fitting TRBD1. The CDR3 consists of 14 residues. Trimming took 7 bases from V and 7 from J; bases not matched to a gene: 9. The CDR3 loop is CASTLGQGGQPQHF. CDR3 in DNA: TGTGCCAGCACCTTAGGACAGGGTGGACAGCCCCAGCATTTT.

The chain is built from TRBV6-1 and TRBJ2-7, with a weak D call TRBD1 (5 bases). Germline loops: CDR1 MNHNS, CDR2 SASEGT. The CDR3 is 12 residues long. Trimming stripped 7 bases from V and 5 bases from J, with 12 bases between. CDR3 coding DNA: TGTGCCAGCACTTTCGACAGCCACGAGCAGTACTTC. This encodes CASTFDSHEQYF.

The rearrangement joins TRBV7-8 to TRBJ1-2, with D maybe TRBD1 (5 bases). CDR1 SGHVS and CDR2 FQNEAQ come from the germline V gene. Trimming pared 1 base from V and 4 bases from J, leaving 19 bases between. The CDR3 consists of 17 residues. The CDR3 nucleotides are TGTGCCAGCAGCTTAGGTTGGATCCGGGGGTTTAGCTATGGCTACACCTTC. Translating gives CASSLGWIRGFSYGYTF.

This clonotype has just a few counts. The V and J genes are TRBV11-3 and TRBJ1-1; 7 positions agree with TRBD1. The CDR3 sequence is 13 residues long. V lost 5 bases to trimming and J lost 3 bases; unmatched junction nucleotides: 3. The germline V gene encodes CDR1 SGHNT and CDR2 YENEEA. CDR3: CASSRQGDTEAFF. CDR3 nucleotides: TGTGCCAGCAGCCGTCAGGGGGACACTGAAGCTTTCTTT.

The genes are TRBV11-3 and TRBJ2-3, with TRBD1 as a possible D gene (6 bases). The germline V gene encodes CDR1 SGHNT and CDR2 YENEEA. V was cut by 1 base and J by 1 base, with 9 bases left in between. The CDR3 is 15 residues long. In DNA form, the CDR3 reads TGTGCCAGCAGCTTAGCGGGACATCGCACAGATACGCAGTATTTT. As protein: CASSLAGHRTDTQYF.

This clonotype has a count of ten or more. The genes are TRBV20-1 and TRBJ2-5; perhaps TRBD2 as D (7 bases). Trimming cost V 1 base and J 5 bases, with 17 bases left between them. Germline V gene data show CDR1 as DFQATT and CDR2 as SNEGSKA (reference sequence). The CDR3 is made up of 15 amino acids. The DNA for the CDR3 is TGCAGTGCTAGAGTCCCGACGGGGGGCGCGGAGACCCAGTACTTC. Translating it yields CSARVPTGGAETQYF.

This clonotype was seen repeatedly, ten times or more. The chain recombines TRBV29-1 with TRBJ2-1; D uncertain. Germline V gives CDR1 SQVTM, CDR2 ANQGSEA. The CDR3 spans 11 residues. V shed 5 bases and J shed 12 bases, with 14 bases lying between them. The CDR3 protein is CSVKPLNGQFF. In DNA, the CDR3 is TGCAGCGTTAAGCCTCTCAACGGGCAGTTCTTC.

This clonotype has just a few counts. The chain recombines TRBV11-2 with TRBJ2-3; 9 bases are a match to TRBD2. Trimming at V came to 4 bases and at J to 2 bases, leaving 7 bases not matched to a gene. Germline V gene lookup returns CDR1 SGHAT and CDR2 FQNNGV. The CDR3 totals 16 residues. The CDR3 nucleotides read TGTGCCAGCAGCTCCCGACTAGCGGAGAACACAGATACGCAGTATTTT. Protein: CASSSRLAENTDTQYF.

In its sample, this clonotype was seen a few times. The chain joins TRBV7-2 to TRBJ2-3; D ambiguous. The CDR3 sequence is 15 residues long. V lost 4 bases and J 0 bases, leaving 11 bases between the germline ends. Germline V gene lookup returns CDR1 SGHTA and CDR2 FQGNSA. The CDR3 DNA reads TGTGCCAGCAGCTCACAGCCCCTAAGCACAGATACGCAGTATTTT. This translates into CASSSQPLSTDTQYF.

The chain uses TRBV14 and TRBJ1-2, with D unclear. Germline V lookup: CDR1 SGHDN, CDR2 FVKESK. Trimming removed 4 bases from V and 2 bases from J, with 11 bases in between. This CDR3 comprises 14 residues. The CDR3 spells CASSPGSLNYGYTF. The DNA of the CDR3 is TGTGCCAGCAGCCCGGGGTCCTTGAACTATGGCTACACCTTC. Full variable domain (rest looked up from reference TRBV14 and TRBJ1-2): EAGVTQFPSHSVIEKGQTVTLRCDPISGHDNLYWYRRVMGKEIKFLLHFVKESKQDESGMPNNRFLAERTGGTYSTLKVQPAELEDSGVYFCASSPGSLNYGYTFGSGTRLTVV.

This clonotype was seen ten or more times. The CDR3 nucleotides are TGTGCCAGCAGCTCCCAGGAGTGGAACACTGAAGCTTTCTTT. Translating gives CASSSQEWNTEAFF. V and J are TRBV5-4 and TRBJ1-1; no reliable D call. The germline gives CDR1 SGHNT, CDR2 YYREEE (reference sequence). V was trimmed by 3 bases and J by 1 base, leaving 10 bases between them. CDR3 length: 14 residues.

The sample holds a few counts of this clonotype. The chain employs TRBV20-1 and TRBJ2-7; possible D gene TRBD1, 6 bases. V dropped 0 bases and J dropped 3 bases, with 12 bases sitting between them. CDR3 length equals 14 residues. Germline CDR1 is DFQATT and CDR2 is SNEGSKA (reference sequence). The CDR3 reads CSARDPQGYYEQYF. In DNA, the CDR3 is TGCAGTGCTAGAGATCCACAGGGTTACTACGAGCAGTACTTC.

The sample holds a few counts of this clonotype. J is TRBJ2-5 and V is TRBV20-1, with D perhaps matching TRBD2 (5 bases). The V and J ends lost 5 bases and 7 bases respectively, with 20 bases between them. This CDR3 region has 14 residues. CDR1 is DFQATT and CDR2 is SNEGSKA in the germline V gene (reference sequence). CDR3 sequence: CSAPPSLAYGTQYF. CDR3 bases: TGCAGTGCTCCGCCCTCTTTAGCGTACGGGACCCAGTACTTC.

This clonotype was counted at least ten times. The chain carries TRBV10-3 and TRBJ2-1; 12 bases line up with TRBD2. This CDR3 has 14 residues. With 9 bases clipped from V and 6 bases from J, the junction kept 6 bases outside the gene matches. In germline, CDR1 is ENHRY, CDR2 SYGVKD. CDR3: CAIASSGRANEQFF. DNA for the CDR3: TGTGCCATTGCGTCTAGCGGGAGGGCCAATGAGCAGTTCTTC.